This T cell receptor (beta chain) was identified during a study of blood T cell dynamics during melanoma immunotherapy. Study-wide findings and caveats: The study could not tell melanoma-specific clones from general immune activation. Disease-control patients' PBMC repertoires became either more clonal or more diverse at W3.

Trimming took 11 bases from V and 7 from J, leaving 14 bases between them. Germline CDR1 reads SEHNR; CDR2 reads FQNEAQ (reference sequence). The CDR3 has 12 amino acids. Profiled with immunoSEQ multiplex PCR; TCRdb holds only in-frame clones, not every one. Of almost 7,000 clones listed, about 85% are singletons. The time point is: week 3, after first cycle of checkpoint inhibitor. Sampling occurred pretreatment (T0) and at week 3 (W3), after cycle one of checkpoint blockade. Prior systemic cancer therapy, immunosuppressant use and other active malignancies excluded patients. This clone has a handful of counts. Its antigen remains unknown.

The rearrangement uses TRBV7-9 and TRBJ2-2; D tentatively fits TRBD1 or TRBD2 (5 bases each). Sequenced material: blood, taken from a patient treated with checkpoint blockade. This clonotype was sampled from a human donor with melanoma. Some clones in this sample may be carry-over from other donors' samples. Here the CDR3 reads CAGSRDGGELFF. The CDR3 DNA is TGTGCCGGTTCCCGGGACGGCGGGGAGCTGTTTTTT.